This passage covers 28 T cell receptor beta chains from one sample sequenced in a study of lymphopenia after photon versus proton radiotherapy. Assay: immunoSEQ multiplex PCR; the TCRdb copy retains only in-frame clones and omits some. This table has tens of thousands of clones, over 75% appearing once. The material sequenced was peripheral blood, taken from a patient treated with photon-based radiotherapy. These TCRs come from a man aged 40-49 years with gastric cancer.

The V gene is TRBV7-2, the J gene TRBJ2-2; TRBD1 matches at 8 bases. The CDR3 loop spans 15 amino acids. Trimming at V came to 2 bases and at J to 8 bases, leaving 7 bases not matched to a gene. Germline V CDR1 and CDR2: SGHTA, FQGNSA. The CDR3 spells CASSLMQGAPGELFF. DNA for the CDR3: TGTGCCAGCAGCTTAATGCAGGGGGCCCCTGGGGAGCTGTTTTTT.

This clone was recorded a few times. The rearrangement uses TRBV6-5 and TRBJ2-7, with TRBD1 identical over 11 bases. Trimming removed 6 bases from V and 2 bases from J; junction bases left unmatched: 6. This CDR3 is 15 amino acids long. Germline assignment: CDR1 MNHEY and CDR2 SVGAGI. The CDR3 spells CASRGQGAGTYEQYF. The DNA for the CDR3 is TGTGCCAGCAGAGGACAGGGGGCAGGTACCTACGAGCAGTACTTC.

The genes are TRBV4-1 and TRBJ1-5; TRBD1 agrees at 8 bases. Trimming took 0 bases from V and 5 from J; bases not matched to a gene: 9. Per the germline V gene, CDR1 is MGHRA and CDR2 is YSYEKL. The CDR3 spans 17 residues. CDR3 coding DNA: TGCGCCAGCAGCCAAGATATAACAGGGGGGGTGGATCAGCCCCAGCATTTT. Its protein product is CASSQDITGGVDQPQHF.

The V and J genes are TRBV11-3 and TRBJ2-1, with TRBD2 matching over 9 bases. The CDR3 contains 16 residues. Germline V gene lookup returns CDR1 SGHNT and CDR2 YENEEA. The junction had 13 bases not matched to a gene; V was cut back by 5 bases and J by 8 bases. The CDR3 DNA reads as TGTGCCAGCAGCCGATATTCAGCGGGGGGTGGGCATGAGCAGTTCTTC. It codes for CASSRYSAGGGHEQFF.

The V call is TRBV4-3, the J call TRBJ1-2; 10 bases line up with TRBD1. V shed 5 bases, J shed 0 bases, and the junction held 3 bases outside the gene matches. Germline-derived CDR1 and CDR2 are LGHNA and YSLEER. The CDR3 runs 15 residues. The CDR3 nucleotides read TGCGCCAGCAGCGGAGGACAGGGGGCTAACTATGGCTACACCTTC. As protein: CASSGGQGANYGYTF.

This chain joins TRBV9 and TRBJ2-7; 7 bases are shared with TRBD2. V trimming: 3 bases; J trimming: 1 base; junction bases outside the gene matches: 4. There are 14 residues in the CDR3. Per germline, CDR1 SGDLS and CDR2 YYNGEE. CDR3: CASSEASGSYEQYF. The DNA for the CDR3 is TGTGCCAGCAGCGAGGCTAGCGGATCCTACGAGCAGTACTTC. The variable domain in full, with the rest retrieved from reference TRBV9 and TRBJ2-7, is DSGVTQTPKHLITATGQRVTLRCSPRSGDLSVYWYQQSLDQGLQFLIQYYNGEERAKGNILERFSAQQFPDLHSELNLSSLELGDSALYFCASSEASGSYEQYFGPGTRLTVT.

This clone was detected once. The chain is built from TRBV30 and TRBJ1-1; tentatively, D is TRBD1 (5 bases). The CDR3 has 13 residues. Germline V gene data show CDR1 as GTSNPN and CDR2 as SVGIG (reference sequence). Trimming removed 0 bases from V and 1 base from J, with 6 bases in between. CDR3 protein: CAWSVRENTEAFF. CDR3 DNA sequence: TGTGCCTGGAGTGTCAGGGAGAACACTGAAGCTTTCTTT.

The gene calls are TRBV12-5 and TRBJ2-5; D remains ambiguous. This CDR3 is built from 15 residues. V gave up 0 bases and J gave up 2 bases, with 10 bases separating them. Germline CDR1 is LGHNT and CDR2 is FRNRAP. CDR3: CASGLVYLGQETQYF. The CDR3 DNA follows: TGTGCTAGTGGTTTGGTGTACCTGGGGCAAGAGACCCAGTACTTC. Full variable domain (rest looked up from reference TRBV12-5 and TRBJ2-5): DARVTQTPRHKVTEMGQEVTMRCQPILGHNTVFWYRQTMMQGLELLAYFRNRAPLDDSGMPKDRFSAEMPDATLATLKIQPSEPRDSAVYFCASGLVYLGQETQYFGPGTRLLVL.

This sequence joins TRBV6-5 and TRBJ1-2; tentative D call: TRBD1 (6 bases). Trimming removed 2 bases from V and 8 bases from J, with 9 bases in between. The CDR3 has 12 residues. Per the germline V gene, CDR1 is MNHEY and CDR2 is SVGAGI. CDR3 sequence (DNA): TGTGCCAGCAGTTACCCCGGGGGCGGCTACACCTTC. As protein: CASSYPGGGYTF.

This clone came up once. This sequence joins TRBV6-6 and TRBJ2-7; TRBD1 agrees at 11 bases. Trimming at V came to 5 bases and at J to 6 bases, leaving 9 bases not matched to a gene. The CDR3 totals 15 residues. Germline CDR1 reads MNHNY; CDR2 reads SVGAGI (reference sequence). In DNA form, the CDR3 reads TGTGCCAGCAGTCTCCTCGGACAGGGGGCCGGCGAGCAGTACTTC. Translated: CASSLLGQGAGEQYF.

V and J are TRBV19 and TRBJ2-5; 8 bases are shared with TRBD1. Germline V gene sequence: CDR1 LNHDA, CDR2 SQIVND (reference sequence). J was trimmed by 4 bases and V by 4 bases; bases with no gene match: 8. The CDR3 totals 15 residues. DNA for the CDR3: TGTGCCAGTAGTACCCGGACAGGGACGAGAGAGACCCAGTACTTC. Translating gives CASSTRTGTRETQYF.

The V gene is TRBV11-2, the J gene TRBJ2-1; possibly TRBD1 for D (6 bases). The CDR3 is 14 amino acids. Germline CDR1 and CDR2: SGHAT and FQNNGV. Trimming pared 5 bases from V and 8 bases from J, leaving 16 bases between. CDR3 nucleotide sequence: TGTGCCAGCAGCCTCGGGACACCTCAGGATGAGCAGTTCTTC. Protein product: CASSLGTPQDEQFF.

This sequence joins TRBV20-1 and TRBJ2-3, with D hard to call. The CDR3 extends over 11 amino acids. Germline CDR1 and CDR2: DFQATT and SNEGSKA (reference sequence). The ends were cut back, 6 bases at V and 7 bases at J, with 11 bases in the middle. The chain's CDR3 is CSALYENTQYF. Here the CDR3 DNA reads TGCAGTGCGCTTTACGAAAATACGCAGTATTTT.

The genes are TRBV19 and TRBJ2-7; 8 nucleotides agree with TRBD1. V lost 6 bases and J lost 3; bases outside the gene matches: 4. This CDR3 comprises 13 residues. Germline lookup yields CDR1 LNHDA and CDR2 SQIVND (reference sequence). Here the CDR3 DNA reads TGTGCCAGTAGGGCACAGGGGGACTACGAGCAGTACTTC. It encodes CASRAQGDYEQYF.

This chain links TRBV27 with TRBJ2-5, with D perhaps matching TRBD2 (7 bases). Germline V gene lookup returns CDR1 MNHEY and CDR2 SMNVEV (reference sequence). The CDR3 contains 13 residues. Trimming took off 2 bases at V and 9 bases at J, with 13 bases between the two ends. The CDR3 protein is CASSLGQGRAQYF. The DNA of the CDR3 is TGTGCCAGCAGTTTAGGGCAGGGGAGGGCCCAGTACTTC.

CDR3 in amino acids: CASSLGGAEYQETQYF. The CDR3 nucleotides are TGTGCCAGCAGCTTGGGGGGGGCCGAGTACCAAGAGACCCAGTACTTC. The V and J genes are TRBV5-6 and TRBJ2-5, with D possibly called TRBD1 or TRBD2 (6 bases each). Germline V CDR1 and CDR2: SGHDT, YYEEEE. Between the trimmed V and J ends, which lost 0 bases and 0 bases, there was a span of 12 bases. CDR3 length: 16 amino acids.

This clone was seen a handful of times. The chain uses TRBV30 and TRBJ1-2; D not certain. The CDR3 is 12 residues long. V was shortened by 1 base and J by 11 bases, with 14 bases between the two germline ends. Germline values: CDR1 GTSNPN, CDR2 SVGIG (reference sequence). CDR3 in DNA: TGTGCCTGGAGTGGGCGGCAGAACCTGTACACCTTC. Translation gives CAWSGRQNLYTF.

The gene calls are TRBV5-6 and TRBJ2-2; D is possibly TRBD2 (5 bases). CDR3 length: 14 residues. Looked up from germline, CDR1 is SGHDT and CDR2 is YYEEEE. V was trimmed by 8 bases and J by 5 bases, leaving 16 bases between them. CDR3 coding DNA: TGTGCCAGTGGGAGTGGAAGGATGACCGGGGAGCTGTTTTTT. This sequence encodes CASGSGRMTGELFF.

The chain joins TRBV2 to TRBJ2-3, with D uncertain. This CDR3 region has 14 residues. V was shortened by 2 bases and J by 0 bases, with 6 bases between the two germline ends. Germline V gene lookup returns CDR1 SNHLY and CDR2 FYNNEI. The CDR3 here is CASSEKLSTDTQYF. For the CDR3, the DNA is TGTGCCAGCAGTGAAAAACTCAGCACAGATACGCAGTATTTT. Filled out from reference TRBV2 and TRBJ2-3, the complete variable domain reads EPEVTQTPSHQVTQMGQEVILRCVPISNHLYFYWYRQILGQKVEFLVSFYNNEISEKSEIFDDQFSVERPDGSNFTLKIRSTKLEDSAMYFCASSEKLSTDTQYFGPGTRLTVL.

The chain joins TRBV6-1 to TRBJ2-2, with 7 bases lining up with TRBD1. The germline gives CDR1 MNHNS, CDR2 SASEGT. The J segment lost 1 base and the V segment lost 6 bases, leaving 5 bases of the junction unmatched. This CDR3 is 15 amino acids long. The CDR3: CASRRGTVNTGELFF. The CDR3 bases are TGTGCCAGCAGGAGGGGGACAGTGAACACCGGGGAGCTGTTTTTT.

The V and J genes are TRBV9 and TRBJ2-1; 10 bases align to TRBD2. Unmatched junction bases numbered 5, after V lost 5 bases and J lost 6 bases. This CDR3 has 14 residues. CDR1 SGDLS and CDR2 YYNGEE come from the germline V gene. The CDR3 spells CASRPAGGRNEQFF. Here the CDR3 DNA reads TGTGCCAGCAGGCCAGCGGGGGGGCGCAATGAGCAGTTCTTC.

J is TRBJ2-7 and V is TRBV5-1; 9 bases line up with TRBD1. The CDR3 consists of 13 residues. V trimming: 5 bases; J trimming: 4 bases; junction bases outside the gene matches: 4. Germline V gives CDR1 SGHRS, CDR2 YFSETQ. The CDR3 DNA reads TGCGCCAGCAGATTAGACAGGGGGTACGAGCAGTACTTC. It is translated as CASRLDRGYEQYF.

The table lists this clone with a count of one. The DNA of the CDR3 is TGTGCCAGCTCACCAGGGGCTTCAACCTACGAGCAGTACTTC. Its translation is CASSPGASTYEQYF. This chain links TRBV18 with TRBJ2-7; D possibly corresponds to TRBD1 (5 bases). In germline, CDR1 is KGHSH, CDR2 LQKENI. The CDR3 runs to 14 residues. V lost 2 bases, J lost 2 bases, and 10 bases lay in between. The full variable domain, rest sourced from reference TRBV18 and TRBJ2-7, is NAGVMQNPRHLVRRRGQEARLRCSPMKGHSHVYWYRQLPEEGLKFMVYLQKENIIDESGMPKERFSAEFPKEGPSILRIQQVVRGDSAAYFCASSPGASTYEQYFGPGTRLTVT.

The CDR3: CASSLVVGYNSPLHF. DNA for the CDR3: TGTGCCAGCAGCTTGGTCGTGGGATATAATTCACCCCTCCACTTT. The chain uses TRBV5-8 and TRBJ1-6, with D hard to call. Germline V gene lookup returns CDR1 SGHTS and CDR2 YDEGEE. The CDR3 covers 15 residues. The V and J ends lost 0 bases and 4 bases respectively, with 8 bases between them.

V and J are TRBV4-1 and TRBJ1-5; TRBD1 agrees at 11 bases. Germline lookup yields CDR1 MGHRA and CDR2 YSYEKL. CDR3 length: 15 amino acids. The junction had 6 bases not matched to a gene; V was cut back by 4 bases and J by 7 bases. The CDR3 DNA is TGCGCCAGCAGCCTCTCGGGACAGGGGGACCAGCCCCAGCATTTT. Its protein is CASSLSGQGDQPQHF.

This rearrangement joins TRBV7-9 to TRBJ2-1; D uncertain. This CDR3 contains 11 residues. Germline lookup yields CDR1 SEHNR and CDR2 FQNEAQ (reference sequence). Trimming took 5 bases from V and 10 from J, leaving 9 bases between them. In DNA, the CDR3 is TGTGCCAGCAGCACCGCTCTAGAGCAGTTCTTC. Translating it yields CASSTALEQFF.

The genes are TRBV5-1 and TRBJ1-4; 8 positions agree with TRBD1. V lost 4 bases, J lost 8 bases, and 10 bases stayed unmatched. Germline V CDR1 and CDR2: SGHRS, YFSETQ. This CDR3 is built from 15 residues. CDR3 protein: CASSTAGTGREKLFF. DNA of the CDR3: TGCGCCAGCAGCACCGCCGGGACAGGACGCGAAAAACTGTTTTTT.

This chain links TRBV7-8 with TRBJ1-6; 8 bases map to TRBD1. The J segment lost 5 bases and the V segment lost 5 bases, leaving 2 bases of the junction unmatched. CDR1 is SGHVS, CDR2 FQNEAQ, per germline. The CDR3 has 14 amino acids. The CDR3 DNA follows: TGTGCCAGCAGCCCGGACAGGGATAATTCACCCCTCCACTTT. Amino acid sequence: CASSPDRDNSPLHF.